This TCR beta chain was retrieved from a study of cytomegalovirus exposure and HLA in healthy donors. General study results and limits: Three chains linked to CMV were shown in vitro to be specific for CMV antigens.

V lost 4 bases and J 4 bases, leaving 18 bases between the germline ends. The CDR3 sequence is 15 residues long. The germline V gene has CDR1 SGHKS and CDR2 YYEKEE (reference sequence). PCR primers comprised 60 Vbeta and 13 Jbeta primers. Original handling: In a later analysis, around 11 million of tens of millions of unique beta chains occurred in at least two donors. Some clones are missing from TCRdb's copy, which holds only in-frame ones; the method was immunoSEQ multiplex PCR. From that table come the V and J calls and clone size; the DNA was used to work out D and trimming. The sample records about 170,000 clones, 84% being singletons. Only one count was recorded for this clone. Its antigen is not identified.

The sample taken for sequencing was PBMCs. The TCR originated in a boy aged 2-15 years in good health and CMV-seronegative. This chain connects TRBV5-5 to TRBJ2-7; D may be TRBD2 (6 bases). The CDR3: CASSKGLNPPYEQYF. In DNA, the CDR3 is TGTGCCAGCAGCAAGGGACTCAACCCCCCTTACGAGCAGTACTTC.